This T cell receptor beta chain was retrieved from a study of blood T cell repertoires in COVID-19. Enrollees, about 18 to 90 years old, lived in 24 US areas. Membership in each cohort depended on participant-reported clinical history. The assay was immunoSEQ multiplex PCR, and TCRdb's table has in-frame clones only and misses some. The top ten hold 3.5% to 4% of the sample, which has about 200,000 clones, approximately 86% seen once. As for this clone: This specimen includes other DNA sequences encoding the same CDR3.

Looked up from germline, CDR1 is MNHEY and CDR2 is SVGAGI. The ends lost 0 bases at V and 2 bases at J; junction bases unmatched: 2. CDR3 length equals 15 residues. The source of this sequence is a woman between 35 and 50 years old with acute COVID-19. The V gene is TRBV6-5, the J gene TRBJ1-2; 8 bases agree with TRBD1. Sequencing was done on a sample of PBMCs or T cells enriched from blood (not recorded which). The CDR3 nucleotides are TGTGCCAGCAGTTACTCTACAGGGGGAAACTATGGCTACACCTTC. It codes for CASSYSTGGNYGYTF.